This T cell receptor (beta chain) was identified during a study of patients and donors after allogeneic stem cell transplantation. TCRdb fed the RT-PCR reads into MiXCR, producing one record per CDR3 protein. The profile covers 390,000 or so distinct CDR3 sequences, with about a sixth appearing a single time and 6% to 8% taken by the ten largest. CDR1 LNHDA and CDR2 SQIVND come from the germline V gene (reference sequence). The CDR3 loop spans 14 amino acids. V was cut by 8 bases and J by 0 bases, with 14 bases left in between. The sequencing input was blood, either unsorted or a sorted T cell fraction (not recorded which). The clonotype originates from a human donor who was either an allogeneic HSCT recipient or a stem cell or donor lymphocyte infusion donor (not recorded which). It is not recorded whose cells these are; they may come from a transplant donor. The chain is built from TRBV19 and TRBJ2-7; D is perhaps TRBD1 (6 bases). CDR3 DNA: TGTGCCAGTTCTCACAGGGCGAGCTCCTACGAGCAGTACTTC. It is translated as CASSHRASSYEQYF.